Below, one T cell receptor (beta chain) is given with its context. Original analysis: Reference gene primer amplification gave estimated nucleated cell counts. Profiled with immunoSEQ multiplex PCR; TCRdb holds only in-frame clones, not every one. V and J calls and clone size are those listed in that table; D and trimming were worked out from the DNA. The repertoire has over 45,000 clones, approximately 81% of them found once; the top ten carry 25% to 35%. The CDR3 runs 16 residues. The germline V gene has CDR1 SNHLY and CDR2 FYNNEI. Trimming cost V 2 bases and J 3 bases; bases outside gene matches: 5. The data derive from a study of blood T cell repertoires in COVID-19.

This sequence joins TRBV2 and TRBJ2-3; 10 bases are shared with TRBD2. The material sequenced was peripheral blood. The receptor's source is a woman at least 80 years old with active or convalescent COVID-19. The CDR3 DNA sequence: TGTGCCAGCAGTGAAAGGGCTAGCGGGGGAACAGATACGCAGTATTTT. Translation gives CASSERASGGTDTQYF. Based on the CDR3 plus reference TRBV2 and TRBJ2-3, the full variable domain is EPEVTQTPSHQVTQMGQEVILRCVPISNHLYFYWYRQILGQKVEFLVSFYNNEISEKSEIFDDQFSVERPDGSNFTLKIRSTKLEDSAMYFCASSERASGGTDTQYFGPGTRLTVL.